This TCR beta chain was profiled in a study of control samples from healthy donors and cancer patients. Sequenced by immunoSEQ multiplex PCR; TCRdb stores in-frame clones only, minus some. The table lists 170,000 or so clones, nearly 90% of them singletons. The germline V gene encodes CDR1 SGHVS and CDR2 FQNEAQ. Trimming cost V 4 bases and J 7 bases, with 20 bases left between them. This CDR3 region has 15 residues. The TCR originated in a woman aged 50 to 60 in good health. V usage is TRBV7-8 and J usage is TRBJ2-7, with D tentatively TRBD1 (7 bases). Sequencing used blood. The CDR3 region is CASSSSQGGGTEQYF. DNA of the CDR3: TGTGCCAGCAGCTCCTCGCAGGGGGGAGGAACGGAGCAGTACTTC. Supplemented by reference TRBV7-8 and TRBJ2-7, the full variable domain reads GAGVSQSPRYKVAKRGQDVALRCDPISGHVSLFWYQQALGQGPEFLTYFQNEAQLDKSGLPSDRFFAERPEGSVSTLKIQRTQQEDSAVYLCASSSSQGGGTEQYFGPGTRLTVT.